The 31 T cell receptor beta chains given below trace back to one sample, sequenced in a study of T cell responses to AZD1222 COVID-19 vaccine. The data were produced by immunoSEQ multiplex PCR, yet TCRdb's version contains in-frame clones alone and is incomplete. Of 80,000 to 90,000 clones detected, more than 75% appear once; the ten largest clones hold approximately 3%. This sample comprised peripheral blood, obtained on day 0 of AZD1222 vaccination. The receptors were sampled from an adult in good health.

The chain links TRBV5-6 to TRBJ2-3, with 7 bases identical to TRBD1. From germline, CDR1 is SGHDT and CDR2 YYEEEE. With V trimmed by 2 bases and J by 4 bases, 1 base remained unmatched. CDR3 length: 13 amino acids. Written as DNA, the CDR3 is TGTGCCAGCAGCTTAACAGGGGCAGATACGCAGTATTTT. It is translated as CASSLTGADTQYF.

V is TRBV7-9 and J is TRBJ1-5; tentatively, D is TRBD1 (5 bases). CDR1 SEHNR and CDR2 FQNEAQ come from the germline V gene (reference sequence). This CDR3 has 12 amino acids. Trimming took 3 bases from V and 6 from J, leaving 6 bases between them. CDR3: CASSLDTQPQHF. CDR3 sequence (DNA): TGTGCCAGCAGCTTGGACACTCAGCCCCAGCATTTT.

The chain uses TRBV19 and TRBJ1-3, with D possibly TRBD1 on 6 matching bases. Germline V CDR1 and CDR2: LNHDA, SQIVND (reference sequence). Between the trimmed V and J ends, which lost 11 bases and 4 bases, there was a span of 18 bases. The CDR3 contains 14 residues. The CDR3 coding sequence is TGTGCCCCTGGGGGGGGCTCGGGAGGAAACACCATATATTTT. As protein: CAPGGGSGGNTIYF.

The V gene is TRBV19, the J gene TRBJ2-1; 8 nucleotides agree with TRBD1. J lost 0 bases, V lost 3 bases, and 4 bases had no gene match. This CDR3 is 16 amino acids long. Germline CDR1 is LNHDA and CDR2 is SQIVND (reference sequence). The CDR3 loop is CASSMFGTGSYNEQFF. The CDR3 nucleotides are TGTGCCAGTAGTATGTTTGGGACAGGCTCCTACAATGAGCAGTTCTTC.

This sequence joins TRBV30 and TRBJ2-3, with 9 bases lining up with TRBD2. V dropped 8 bases and J dropped 1; count of bases not matched to a gene: 4. Looked up from germline, CDR1 is GTSNPN and CDR2 is SVGIG (reference sequence). The CDR3 sequence is 13 residues long. CDR3 sequence reads: CAGTSWGTDTQYF. As DNA, the CDR3 is TGTGCCGGGACTAGCTGGGGCACAGATACGCAGTATTTT.

The rearrangement joins TRBV5-1 to TRBJ2-3; tentative D call: TRBD2 (6 bases). The germline V gene has CDR1 SGHRS and CDR2 YFSETQ. Trimming left V 1 base short and J 2 bases short, with 8 bases between. CDR3 size: 14 residues. The DNA for the CDR3 is TGCGCCAGCAGCTTGACGGGGGACACAGATACGCAGTATTTT. Encoded protein: CASSLTGDTDTQYF.

The genes are TRBV30 and TRBJ2-1; TRBD2 agrees at 7 bases. V dropped 3 bases and J dropped 6; count of bases not matched to a gene: 14. CDR1 is GTSNPN and CDR2 is SVGIG in the germline V gene (reference sequence). This CDR3 has 16 residues. The CDR3 region has the DNA TGTGCCTGGAGACGCAGGGAGGGGCGGCTTTCCAATGAGCAGTTCTTC. Its protein is CAWRRREGRLSNEQFF.

This chain joins TRBV18 and TRBJ1-5; TRBD1 is a possible D gene (5 bases). Trimming removed 5 bases from V and 1 base from J, with 15 bases in between. The germline CDR1 and CDR2 sequences are KGHSH and LQKENI. This CDR3 is 16 amino acids long. The CDR3 protein is CASSAQEGTSNQPQHF. The DNA for the CDR3 is TGTGCCAGCTCAGCCCAGGAGGGGACGAGCAATCAGCCCCAGCATTTT.

The genes are TRBV11-2 and TRBJ1-2, with a weak D call TRBD1 (5 bases). Looked up from germline, CDR1 is SGHAT and CDR2 is FQNNGV. The CDR3 consists of 14 residues. Trimming pared 3 bases from V and 4 bases from J, leaving 12 bases between. CDR3 residues: CASSFGGIGYGYTF. The CDR3 bases are TGTGCCAGCAGCTTCGGGGGGATTGGCTATGGCTACACCTTC. Supplemented by reference TRBV11-2 and TRBJ1-2, the full variable domain reads EAGVAQSPRYKIIEKRQSVAFWCNPISGHATLYWYQQILGQGPKLLIQFQNNGVVDDSQLPKDRFSAERLKGVDSTLKIQPAKLEDSAVYLCASSFGGIGYGYTFGSGTRLTVV.

V gene TRBV4-1 combines with J gene TRBJ2-1; 9 bases fit TRBD1. The ends lost 6 bases at V and 4 bases at J; junction bases unmatched: 7. Germline V gives CDR1 MGHRA, CDR2 YSYEKL. The CDR3 length is 15 residues. Written as DNA, the CDR3 is TGCGCCAGCAGTCAACAGGGGGCTGGGTACAATGAGCAGTTCTTC. Its protein product is CASSQQGAGYNEQFF.

V and J are TRBV2 and TRBJ2-1; weak D call: TRBD2 (6 bases). There are 13 residues in the CDR3. Germline V gene sequence: CDR1 SNHLY, CDR2 FYNNEI. Trimming took 5 bases from V and 7 from J, leaving 12 bases between them. The CDR3 DNA reads as TGTGCCAGCAGTAGGAGGGAGACGAATGAGCAGTTCTTC. Encoded protein: CASSRRETNEQFF.

The gene calls are TRBV29-1 and TRBJ2-7; TRBD1 matches 9 bases. Per germline, CDR1 SQVTM and CDR2 ANQGSEA. V gave up 4 bases and J gave up 0 bases; unmatched junction bases: 4. The CDR3 runs to 14 residues. Here the CDR3 reads CSVGGTGSSYEQYF. As DNA, the CDR3 is TGCAGCGTTGGAGGGACAGGGAGCTCCTACGAGCAGTACTTC.

The rearrangement joins TRBV6-6 to TRBJ1-1, with D perhaps TRBD1 (6 bases). This CDR3 is built from 14 residues. CDR1 and CDR2 from the germline V gene are MNHNY and SVGAGI (reference sequence). V dropped 7 bases and J dropped 1 base, with 13 bases sitting between them. CDR3: CASITGIRNTEAFF. Written as DNA, the CDR3 is TGTGCCAGCATAACAGGGATAAGGAACACTGAAGCTTTCTTT.

The V and J genes are TRBV11-2 and TRBJ1-1; D is uncertain. The germline V gene has CDR1 SGHAT and CDR2 FQNNGV. The CDR3 length is 11 residues. Trimming shortened V by 3 bases and J by 7 bases, and 6 bases separated the two germline ends. The CDR3 region has the DNA TGTGCCAGCAGCTTTCCAAGTGAAGCTTTCTTT. It codes for CASSFPSEAFF.

The genes are TRBV30 and TRBJ2-1; 8 nucleotides line up with TRBD2. CDR3 length: 17 amino acids. V lost 0 bases, J lost 5 bases, and 12 bases stayed unmatched. Looked up from germline, CDR1 is GTSNPN and CDR2 is SVGIG (reference sequence). The CDR3 reads CAWSVLKGVAGNNEQFF. The CDR3 region has the DNA TGTGCCTGGAGTGTCCTTAAGGGAGTAGCGGGAAACAATGAGCAGTTCTTC.

Here the CDR3 DNA reads TGTGCCAGCAGGAAAGAAGAGACCCAGTACTTC. Its protein is CASRKEETQYF. The rearrangement uses TRBV2 and TRBJ2-5; D gene ambiguous. The germline gives CDR1 SNHLY, CDR2 FYNNEI. The V gene lost 6 bases and the J gene lost 3 bases, with 5 bases spanning the gap. This CDR3 has 11 amino acids.

V is TRBV2 and J is TRBJ1-5; TRBD1 matches 9 bases. Germline assignment: CDR1 SNHLY and CDR2 FYNNEI. This CDR3 is built from 15 residues. Trimming removed 8 bases from V and 6 bases from J; junction bases left unmatched: 11. Here the CDR3 DNA reads TGTGCCAGCGCCGGACAGGGGTCCAATAGTCAGCCCCAGCATTTT. Translation: CASAGQGSNSQPQHF.

V gene TRBV27 combines with J gene TRBJ2-1; 10 nucleotides match TRBD1. CDR1 is MNHEY and CDR2 is SMNVEV in the germline V gene (reference sequence). Losses at the gene ends were 5 bases for V and 5 bases for J; bases not matched to a gene: 0. The CDR3 totals 13 residues. CDR3 loop: CASSGTGDNEQFF. In nucleotides, the CDR3 is TGTGCCAGCAGTGGGACAGGGGACAATGAGCAGTTCTTC.

This clone came up a few times. This chain's CDR3 is CSVLVVDEQFF. In DNA form, the CDR3 reads TGCAGCGTCCTAGTCGTGGATGAGCAGTTCTTC. This rearrangement joins TRBV29-1 to TRBJ2-1, with no clear D. This CDR3 comprises 11 residues. The V gene lost 6 bases and the J gene lost 8 bases, with 11 bases spanning the gap. The germline CDR1 and CDR2 sequences are SQVTM and ANQGSEA.

The chain couples TRBV27 to TRBJ2-7; D is unclear. V gave up 6 bases and J gave up 0 bases, with 12 bases separating them. The CDR3 extends over 14 amino acids. Germline V gives CDR1 MNHEY, CDR2 SMNVEV (reference sequence). The CDR3 nucleotides read TGTGCCAGCAGCCGCGGACGGTACTCCTACGAGCAGTACTTC. Translated: CASSRGRYSYEQYF.

This chain joins TRBV6-5 and TRBJ2-7; D is uncertain. V was trimmed by 6 bases and J by 3 bases, leaving 18 bases between them. Germline CDR1 and CDR2: MNHEY and SVGAGI. The CDR3 spans 15 residues. The CDR3 loop is CASSPTRVRHYEQYF. The CDR3 coding sequence is TGTGCCAGCAGCCCAACGCGAGTCCGCCACTACGAGCAGTACTTC.

The chain's CDR3 is CAAEGGPGAYGYTF. The CDR3, as DNA: TGTGCCGCCGAGGGGGGTCCAGGGGCCTATGGCTACACCTTC. The chain links TRBV6-5 to TRBJ1-2; D might be TRBD1 (6 bases). CDR1 and CDR2 from the germline V gene are MNHEY and SVGAGI. CDR3 length equals 14 residues. V was cut by 11 bases and J by 4 bases, with 20 bases left in between.

The chain couples TRBV30 to TRBJ2-7, with D unclear. V lost 2 bases and J 0 bases, leaving 14 bases between the germline ends. CDR1 is GTSNPN, CDR2 SVGIG, per germline (reference sequence). The CDR3 totals 15 residues. CDR3 DNA: TGTGCCTGGAGTACGGGTGTTAAGAGCTCCTACGAGCAGTACTTC. It is translated as CAWSTGVKSSYEQYF.

The rearrangement joins TRBV4-1 to TRBJ2-7, with 8 bases matching TRBD1. Germline V lookup: CDR1 MGHRA, CDR2 YSYEKL. Germline trimming cut 2 bases from V and 3 bases from J; bases unmatched to any gene: 9. The CDR3 runs 16 residues. Written as DNA, the CDR3 is TGCGCCAGCAGCCAACCGGACAGGGCGATTGGCTACGAGCAGTACTTC. It is translated as CASSQPDRAIGYEQYF.

The CDR3 coding sequence is TGCACCGGCGGGACAGGGAGGACAGATACGCAGTATTTT. Translated, it gives CTGGTGRTDTQYF. The rearrangement joins TRBV29-1 to TRBJ2-3; 9 positions agree with TRBD1. Germline V gene sequence: CDR1 SQVTM, CDR2 ANQGSEA. This CDR3 contains 13 residues.

V usage is TRBV28 and J usage is TRBJ1-2; D is undetermined. The CDR3 runs to 15 residues. Between the trimmed V and J ends, which lost 6 bases and 2 bases, there was a span of 16 bases. Germline-derived CDR1 and CDR2 are MDHEN and SYDVKM. The chain's CDR3 is CASRPLRTPNYGYTF. CDR3 nucleotide sequence: TGTGCCAGCAGACCCCTGCGAACCCCCAACTATGGCTACACCTTC.

The chain has TRBV27 and TRBJ1-1; no firm D call. Trimming pared 5 bases from V and 6 bases from J, leaving 16 bases between. CDR1 MNHEY and CDR2 SMNVEV come from the germline V gene (reference sequence). This CDR3 comprises 14 residues. This chain's CDR3 is CASSPMVGVAEAFF. CDR3 coding DNA: TGTGCCAGCAGTCCCATGGTTGGGGTGGCTGAAGCTTTCTTT.

The V call is TRBV9, the J call TRBJ1-3; no clear D gene. V was clipped by 4 bases and J by 8 bases, with 10 bases between them. The CDR3 extends over 12 amino acids. The V gene's germline CDR1 is SGDLS and CDR2 YYNGEE. The CDR3 coding sequence is TGTGCCAGCAGCACCCGTGAGGACACCATATATTTT. Translated, it gives CASSTREDTIYF.

The V gene is TRBV3-1 (or the pseudogene TRBV3-2), the J gene TRBJ1-5; D call uncertain. The length of the CDR3 is 15 residues. Deletions cut 2 bases from V and 4 bases from J, with 12 bases between. The germline gives CDR1 LGHDT, CDR2 YNNKEL (reference sequence). The CDR3 loop reads CASSQSQSRNQPQHF. CDR3 DNA sequence: TGTGCCAGCAGCCAATCACAGAGCCGTAATCAGCCCCAGCATTTT.

The chain carries TRBV29-1 and TRBJ1-5, with TRBD1 as a possible D gene (6 bases). Germline V gene lookup returns CDR1 SQVTM and CDR2 ANQGSEA. V was pared by 6 bases and J by 8 bases, with 14 bases between. The CDR3 is 12 residues long. The chain's CDR3 is CSVGGTGEPQHF. The CDR3 DNA reads as TGCAGCGTGGGGGGCACGGGAGAGCCCCAGCATTTT.

The V gene is TRBV19, the J gene TRBJ1-3, with D uncertain. This CDR3 is 16 amino acids long. Trimming took 2 bases from V and 0 from J, leaving 11 bases between them. The germline gives CDR1 LNHDA, CDR2 SQIVND (reference sequence). The CDR3 is CASSIPAGNSGNTIYF. The DNA for the CDR3 is TGTGCCAGTAGTATACCCGCCGGGAACTCTGGAAACACCATATATTTT.